A single sample gave rise to the 27 T cell receptor beta chains below, sequenced in a study of tumor and adjacent non-tumor tissue in lung cancer. TCRbeta libraries were built with three rounds of nested PCR, modified from ARM-PCR. One entry per CDR3 protein, called by TCRdb with MiXCR from the multiplex PCR reads. The data hold about 79,000 distinct CDR3 sequences, with 55% to 80% observed a single time. No cell sorting was done before RNA was extracted from the tissue. The sample taken for sequencing was lung tumor tissue. Source of these receptors: a woman between 35 and 50 years old with non-small cell lung cancer.

With respect to this clonotype: The junction differs from germline at one of its ends, possibly a read error. The chain links TRBV5-6 to TRBJ1-3; tentatively, D is TRBD1 (6 bases). This CDR3 comprises 14 residues. Germline V gene data show CDR1 as SGHDT and CDR2 as YYEEEE. Written as DNA, the CDR3 is TGTGCCGGCCAGATGGGGGGCTCTGAAAACACCATATATTTT. This encodes CAGQMGGSENTIYF.

V is TRBV5-4 and J is TRBJ1-1; 10 bases match TRBD1. Germline CDR1 SGHNT, CDR2 YYREEE (reference sequence). This CDR3 region has 15 residues. Here the CDR3 reads CTNSPEGTGVAEAFF. CDR3 nucleotide sequence: TGTACCAACAGCCCGGAGGGGACAGGGGTCGCTGAAGCTTTCTTT.

As concerns this clonotype: One end of the junction fails to match germline, which may point to a read error. The chain has TRBV7-9 and TRBJ2-4, with D perhaps assigned TRBD1 or TRBD2 (5 bases each). From germline, CDR1 is SEHNR and CDR2 FQNEAQ (reference sequence). The CDR3 runs 15 residues. In nucleotides, the CDR3 is TGTGCCAGCAGCCTTACGAGGGGAACCAAAAACATTCAGTATTTC. Translated, it gives CASSLTRGTKNIQYF. The whole variable domain, remainder taken from reference TRBV7-9 and TRBJ2-4, is DTGVSQNPRHKITKRGQNVTFRCDPISEHNRLYWYRQTLGQGPEFLTYFQNEAQLEKSRLLSDRFSAERPKGSFSTLEIQRTEQGDSAMYLCASSLTRGTKNIQYFGAGTRLSVL.

Comments on this clonotype: A much larger clone lies one base from this, so it may be a read error. Since no conserved phenylalanine or tryptophan closes the CDR3, a read error is the likely cause. The chain carries TRBV28 and TRBJ1-1; 7 bases are a match to TRBD1. Looked up from germline, CDR1 is MDHEN and CDR2 is SYDVKM. Losses at the gene ends were 8 bases for V and 4 bases for J; bases not matched to a gene: 10. The CDR3 is 14 amino acids. In DNA form, the CDR3 reads TGTGCCAGCCCTGACTCGACAGGGTCCACTGAAGCTTTCGTT. It codes for CASPDSTGSTEAFV.

This clonotype has ten or more counts. This chain links TRBV29-1 with TRBJ2-3; D is unresolved. The CDR3 is made up of 14 amino acids. CDR1 and CDR2 from the germline V gene are SQVTM and ANQGSEA. V was trimmed by 2 bases and J by 4 bases, leaving 13 bases between them. The CDR3 sequence is CSVESRLPPDTQYF. CDR3 nucleotide sequence: TGCAGCGTTGAATCCCGGCTACCACCAGATACGCAGTATTTT.

This chain joins TRBV19 and TRBJ1-5; the D gene is possibly TRBD1 (5 bases). Trimming took off 7 bases at V and 3 bases at J, with 13 bases between the two ends. CDR3 length: 14 amino acids. Germline lookup yields CDR1 LNHDA and CDR2 SQIVND (reference sequence). CDR3 region: CASKDAGNNQPQHF. The CDR3, as DNA: TGTGCCAGTAAGGATGCAGGGAACAATCAGCCCCAGCATTTT.

In the case of this clonotype: At one end the junction does not follow the germline gene, possibly because of a read error. The J gene is TRBJ2-7, the V gene TRBV11-2, with D possibly TRBD1 on 6 matching bases. CDR1 and CDR2 (germline): SGHAT, FQNNGV. The CDR3 spans 15 residues. This CDR3 is CASSLGGGRQYEQHF. DNA of the CDR3: TGTGCCAGCAGCTTAGGTGGGGGCAGGCAATACGAGCAGCATTTC.

About this clonotype: This may arise from a read error, as a much more abundant clone is one base away. The chain has TRBV7-9 and TRBJ2-3; tentative D call: TRBD1 (6 bases). Germline lookup yields CDR1 SEHNR and CDR2 FQNEAQ (reference sequence). This CDR3 is 17 amino acids long. The germline V and J ends were trimmed by 7 bases and 6 bases, with 26 bases remaining between them. The CDR3 loop is CASNHLKDSLLWDTQYF. In DNA, the CDR3 is TGTGCCAGCAACCATCTAAAGGACAGCCTCTTATGGGATACGCAGTATTTT.

Remarks on this clonotype: One end of the junction fails to match germline, which may point to a read error. The V and J genes are TRBV20-1 and TRBJ1-1; no definite D call. The CDR3 extends over 15 amino acids. Per germline, CDR1 DFQATT and CDR2 SNEGSKA (reference sequence). CDR3 region: CSASGPGPPNTEVFF. CDR3 sequence (DNA): TGCAGTGCTAGTGGGCCTGGGCCCCCGAACACTGAAGTTTTCTTT.

On this clonotype itself: The junction differs from germline at one of its ends, possibly a read error. V and J are TRBV11-2 and TRBJ2-7, with 7 bases aligning to TRBD2. The CDR3 spans 14 residues. Germline lookup yields CDR1 SGHAT and CDR2 FQNNGV. DNA of the CDR3: TGTGCCAGTAGCTCCCTGTCCTCCGGGACTACCCCTAGCTTC. Translating it yields CASSSLSSGTTPSF.

As to this clonotype: One end of the junction varies from germline; a read error may be responsible. CDR3 residues: CASSLGQDFYNDQFF. The DNA for the CDR3 is TGTGCCAGCAGCTTGGGCCAGGATTTCTACAATGATCAGTTCTTC. The genes are TRBV5-6 and TRBJ2-1; D gene uncertain. CDR1 is SGHDT, CDR2 YYEEEE, per germline. The CDR3 spans 15 residues.

Only a few counts were recorded for this clonotype. The chain recombines TRBV7-3 with TRBJ2-1; weak D call: TRBD2 (5 bases). The germline V gene encodes CDR1 SGHTA and CDR2 FQGTGA. V was shortened by 1 base and J by 5 bases, with 12 bases between the two germline ends. The CDR3 contains 15 residues. The CDR3 reads CASSLRGLANNEQFF. CDR3 in DNA: TGTGCCAGCAGCTTAAGAGGGCTAGCAAACAATGAGCAGTTCTTC. Based on the CDR3 plus reference TRBV7-3 and TRBJ2-1, the full variable domain is GAGVSQTPSNKVTEKGKYVELRCDPISGHTALYWYRQSLGQGPEFLIYFQGTGAADDSGLPNDRFFAVRPEGSVSTLKIQRTERGDSAVYLCASSLRGLANNEQFFGPGTRLTVL.

As to this clonotype: One end of the junction is discordant with germline, which a read error may explain. The rearrangement joins TRBV6-1 to TRBJ2-1, with 10 bases lining up with TRBD1. In germline, CDR1 is MNHNS, CDR2 SASEGT. The CDR3 loop spans 19 amino acids. The CDR3 spells CAISVGLLLGQGAYNEQFF. CDR3 nucleotides: TGTGCCATCAGTGTAGGCCTACTTCTTGGACAGGGGGCCTACAATGAGCAGTTCTTC.

Remarks on this clonotype: One junction end disagrees with the germline gene, perhaps due to a read error. This chain uses TRBV13 with TRBJ1-2; 7 bases are shared with TRBD1. CDR3 size: 16 residues. Germline V CDR1 and CDR2: PRHDT, FYEKMQ (reference sequence). DNA of the CDR3: TGTGCCAGCAGGTTAGATCCCGCAGGGGGACATTATGGCTACACCTTC. It is translated as CASRLDPAGGHYGYTF.

To note about this clonotype: The germline gene is not matched at one end of the junction; a read error may be the cause. The J gene is TRBJ1-1, the V gene TRBV6-6; TRBD1 matches 7 bases. Germline assignment: CDR1 MNHNY and CDR2 SVGAGI (reference sequence). The CDR3 is 13 residues long. The CDR3 loop is CASRYGTAPEAFF. The CDR3 nucleotides read TGCGCCAGCAGATACGGGACAGCTCCTGAAGCTTTCTTT.

This clonotype was counted between two and nine times. V gene TRBV4-1 combines with J gene TRBJ2-3, with 7 nucleotides matching TRBD2. V lost 10 bases and J lost 4; bases outside the gene matches: 26. Germline assignment: CDR1 MGHRA and CDR2 YSYEKL. The CDR3 contains 19 residues. The CDR3 protein is CAISQAPRTLAEGPDTQYF. DNA for the CDR3: TGCGCCATTAGCCAAGCTCCCCGCACCCTAGCGGAGGGGCCAGATACGCAGTATTTT.

This clonotype was recorded only once. At one of its ends the junction is not consistent with the germline gene, which may arise from a read error. V usage is TRBV6-5 and J usage is TRBJ2-1; D is ambiguous. CDR1 and CDR2 (germline): MNHEY, SVGAGI. The CDR3 is 14 amino acids. CDR3 amino acids: CANPSCFLDNEKFF. In nucleotides, the CDR3 is TGTGCCAACCCATCGTGTTTTCTCGACAATGAGAAGTTCTTC.

The chain carries TRBV10-3 and TRBJ2-5; possible D gene TRBD2, 6 bases. Germline assignment: CDR1 ENHRY and CDR2 SYGVKD. CDR3 length: 14 residues. Trimming took off 7 bases at V and 4 bases at J, with 16 bases between the two ends. CDR3 bases: TGTGCCATCAAATCATCAGGGACTGGAGAGACCCAGTACTTC. It codes for CAIKSSGTGETQYF.

This clonotype was found a few times. This sequence joins TRBV19 and TRBJ1-2; no definite D call. V lost 3 bases to trimming and J lost 8 bases, with 7 bases between them. The germline V gene encodes CDR1 LNHDA and CDR2 SQIVND (reference sequence). The CDR3 extends over 11 amino acids. The CDR3 DNA sequence: TGTGCCAGTAGTATCTTCGACGGCTACACCTTC. Amino acids: CASSIFDGYTF.

There are many counts of this clonotype. The gene calls are TRBV28 and TRBJ1-2, with D possibly being TRBD1 (6 bases). This CDR3 is built from 13 residues. V lost 7 bases to trimming and J lost 1 base, with 10 bases between them. The germline V gene has CDR1 MDHEN and CDR2 SYDVKM. This CDR3 reads CASKFRGNYGYTF. The CDR3 nucleotides read TGTGCCAGCAAATTCAGGGGTAACTATGGCTACACCTTC.

The chain recombines TRBV5-4 with TRBJ2-2, with TRBD1 identical over 7 bases. After removal of 6 bases from V and 1 base from J, the junction contained 9 bases not matched to a gene. Germline V CDR1 and CDR2: SGHNT, YYREEE (reference sequence). The CDR3 sequence is 16 residues long. The CDR3 DNA sequence: TGTGCCAGCAACCCACAGGGACAGCTGAACACCGGGGAGCTGTTTTTT. This translates into CASNPQGQLNTGELFF.

The chain employs TRBV11-2 and TRBJ2-7; TRBD1 aligns across 10 bases. The V gene end was trimmed by 8 bases and the J gene end by 3 bases; junction bases not matched to a gene: 4. CDR3 length equals 13 residues. Germline assignment: CDR1 SGHAT and CDR2 FQNNGV. The CDR3 nucleotides read TGTGCCAGCCAGGGACAGGGGTTCTACGAGCAGTACTTC. Translation: CASQGQGFYEQYF. The full variable domain, in which reference TRBV11-2 and TRBJ2-7 provide the parts outside the CDR3, is EAGVAQSPRYKIIEKRQSVAFWCNPISGHATLYWYQQILGQGPKLLIQFQNNGVVDDSQLPKDRFSAERLKGVDSTLKIQPAKLEDSAVYLCASQGQGFYEQYFGPGTRLTVT.

Within the sample, this clonotype is medium-sized. The gene calls are TRBV29-1 and TRBJ2-1, with unresolved D. The V gene's germline CDR1 is SQVTM and CDR2 ANQGSEA. This CDR3 has 16 amino acids. Deletions cut 6 bases from V and 1 base from J, with 19 bases between. CDR3: CSVPKRISRSYNEQFF. CDR3 nucleotide sequence: TGCAGCGTCCCGAAACGCATCTCCCGATCCTACAATGAGCAGTTCTTC.

On this clonotype: No conserved phenylalanine or tryptophan ends this CDR3, so it is likely a read error. V gene TRBV11-2 combines with J gene TRBJ2-1; 7 bases match TRBD2. V lost 4 bases and J lost 10; bases outside the gene matches: 22. The germline gives CDR1 SGHAT, CDR2 FQNNGV. The CDR3 is 18 residues long. The DNA for the CDR3 is TGTGCCAGCAGCTCGCGCATCGTAACTAGCGTTGGGCTAAGGGAGCAGTTCATC. Translation gives CASSSRIVTSVGLREQFI.

This rearrangement joins TRBV5-6 to TRBJ2-5, with D possibly TRBD2 on 6 matching bases. This CDR3 comprises 15 residues. Germline loops: CDR1 SGHDT, CDR2 YYEEEE. Between the trimmed V and J ends, which lost 9 bases and 5 bases, there was a span of 23 bases. CDR3 sequence reads: CANTWKTRGQETQYF. The CDR3 DNA reads TGTGCCAACACTTGGAAGACTAGAGGGCAGGAGACCCAGTACTTC.

To note about this clonotype: Because the CDR3 is missing its conserved closing phenylalanine or tryptophan, this is likely a read error. The chain uses TRBV12-3 or TRBV12-4 and TRBJ2-5; possible D gene TRBD1, 5 bases. The CDR3 is 15 residues long. CDR3 amino acids: CVSSFPQGRRETQYL. CDR3 in DNA: TGTGTCAGCAGTTTTCCTCAGGGAAGGCGAGAGACACAGTACCTC.

As regards this clonotype: This may be a read error: a much more frequent sequence differs by one nucleotide. V usage is TRBV7-9 and J usage is TRBJ1-6; 7 bases align to TRBD1. CDR1 and CDR2 (germline): SEHNR, FQNEAQ (reference sequence). This CDR3 comprises 15 residues. The CDR3 DNA is TGTCCCAGCAGCCCCCTGACAGGGAGCAATTCACCCCTCCACTTT. This translates into CPSSPLTGSNSPLHF.